Below, one TCR beta chain is given with its context. Its binding antigen is unknown. Nothing much larger sits one base from this clone, and base qualities are not available. This specimen comes from a study of shared clonotypes between healthy human individuals (TCRdb year 2020). For the wider study: A few men and a couple of women, aged 18 to 49 years, made up the cohort. Between about 0.94 and 8.9 billion PBMCs per donor were obtained by leukapheresis. To increase sequencing depth and limit assay-specific biases, TCR repertoire library preparation and sequencing were carried out by different laboratories using diverse techniques. To estimate repertoire size and how much clonotype sharing occurs between individuals, the study deeply sequenced the blood TCR repertoires of roughly 5 healthy adults. Per donor, three plates each were used for CD4 naive and CD4 memory, two for CD8 naive, and one for CD8 memory.

Results the study describes overall, beyond this receptor: Based on pairwise subsampling, the degree of clonotype sharing among donors was expected to be affected by sequencing depth. Clonotypes shared by all four sorted-subset donors showed higher generation probabilities than non-shared clonotypes. Because the study included a small number of donors, the genetic and exposure-history diversity represented was limited. Across a handful of donors, roughly 5% of naive CD4, roughly 3.3% of naive CD8, approximately 2.5% of memory CD4, and roughly 0.4% of memory CD8 clonotypes were shared. Even with the large sequencing depth, rarefaction of the sorted-subset datasets indicated that sequencing was incomplete. Sampling was restricted to blood, and TCR repertoires in tissue are likely to differ from TCR repertoires in blood. Naive subsets generally had larger estimated clonotype richness than memory subsets.

Using the deep immunoSEQ assay, multiplex PCR amplified TCR CDR3 regions from genomic DNA. Extracted genomic DNA from each cell subset was distributed evenly across all wells of several immunoSEQ 96-well plates, and each plate was treated as a replicate. Each replicate PCR for sorted subsets received about 210 ng genomic DNA, equal to roughly 30,000 T cell genomes. The purified libraries were quantified using a Qubit 3.0 fluorometer, sized with a Bioanalyzer 2100, and then quantified again using the KAPA Library Quantification kit. Every immunoSEQ 96-well plate was sequenced on a dedicated single-read 150-cycle Illumina NextSeq 550 flow cell. The authors processed their data as follows. Because the immunoSEQ output held only junctional sequences and lacked quality scores, the filtering could not match the filtering applied to full-length reads. Sequences were annotated with PyIR, a Python wrapper for IgBLAST v1.9, and V/J genes and CDR3 were assigned using IMGT germline references. Reads were filtered out if the reads had weak V/J assignments (E-value above 1e-6), no CDR3, stop codons, out-of-frame junctions, or ambiguous translated residues. A V3J clonotype was defined by an identical inferred V gene, J gene, and CDR3 amino acid sequence. Percentage overlap between repertoires was calculated by dividing the number of shared unique clonotypes by the size of the smaller repertoire. Richness of each repertoire was evaluated using RTK rarefaction, the Chao1 estimator, and Recon v2.1 estimates of unobserved clonotypes. For all TCRbeta clonotypes obtained by the gDNA method from several donors, generation probabilities were computed with OLGA. What TCRdb holds here is the immuneACCESS table cut down to in-frame rearrangements. Part of the clones is not present; checked against another copy, under half of the missing clones reflect an unresolved V gene, and the others are unexplained. The DNA was the basis for D and trimming; V, J and clone size are from that table. Within this sample are roughly 890,000 clones, with approximately 92% of them counted one time only. 24% of the sample belongs to the ten largest clones.

The CDR3 sequence holds 14 residues, the cysteine and phenylalanine included. Only the CDR3 DNA is retained, 42 bases long and in frame from the first base. The germline V gene sets CDR1 to SGHVS and CDR2 to FNYEAQ. V lost 5 bases and J lost 2 bases; the stretch between them is 10 bases long. CD8 naive samples were CD45RO-negative cells positively selected for CCR7, giving a CD45RA+CCR7+ population that excluded TemRA cells. Healthy HIV-negative adults with no recently reported acute infections or vaccinations were included as donors. Every donor was a Caucasian adult living in Nashville, Tennessee, USA. Blood was collected by leukapheresis, and PBMCs were isolated by Ficoll-Histopaque density gradient centrifugation and then cryopreserved in liquid nitrogen vapor phase. Purity and quantity of every magnetically sorted T cell population were checked by analytical flow cytometry. Genomic DNA was isolated from every sorted fraction and measured by UV absorbance on a Nanodrop 2000c.

This TCR was recovered from a man aged 25 to 40 in good health. The specimen was naive CD8+ T cells sorted from blood. The meaning of the sample's cell subset or site label: CD45RA+CCR7+. The receptor chain draws on TRBV7-6 and TRBJ1-5; no D gene is confidently identified. In nucleotide form, the sequence is TGTGCCAGCAGCCCAGAAGCGGGCAATCAGCCCCAGCATTTT. It translates as CASSPEAGNQPQHF.